By proportion, the clone carrying this TCR beta chain is medium-sized (0.01 to 0.1%). The antigen is unknown. This sample stems from a study of metastatic and nonmetastatic thyroid tumors. Overall study: Blood and tumor or nodule tissue repertoires from malignant and benign thyroid patients were compared.

From the PCR reads, TCRdb re-called clones with MiXCR. Here the sample spans over 7,000 clones, roughly 14% being singletons. Broader study findings: For both blood and tumor, malignant thyroid tumors reportedly showed significantly higher TCR beta diversity than benign nodules did.

Among the patients, none had received any treatment before thyroid surgery. The sample taken for sequencing was blood. The clonotype was recovered from a female donor with papillary thyroid cancer or a benign thyroid nodule (not recorded which). Some clones in this sample may be carry-over from other donors' samples.

Here the CDR3 DNA reads TGTGCCAGCAGTTTAGGAGGGGGGAATCAGCCCCAGCATTTT. Encoded protein: CASSLGGGNQPQHF. The chain combines TRBV28 with TRBJ1-5; tentatively, D is TRBD1 (6 bases). This CDR3 is built from 14 residues. The ends were cut back, 2 bases at V and 4 bases at J, with 9 bases in the middle. Germline V gene sequence: CDR1 MDHEN, CDR2 SYDVKM.